This T cell receptor beta chain was recorded in a study of beta chain features in type 1 diabetes. Expressed TCRB transcripts were sequenced because the entire RNA isolate underwent reverse transcription. Assay used: immunoSEQ multiplex PCR; TCRdb lists only in-frame clones, some missing. The sample lists under 300,000 clones; about 15% were seen once. Turning to this clone: Its antigen is as yet unknown.

Staining for CD45RO/CCR7/CD25/CD127/CD95/CD27 allowed sorting of CD4+ naive, central memory, regulatory and stem cell-like memory cells. Study observations and caveats: Among all four CD4+ subsets, Type 1 diabetes patients had TCRB CDR3s that were moderately but significantly shorter. Any HLA-type effect on TCRB rearrangement remained unresolved here. PCR could preferentially amplify shorter templates, alike in patients and controls.

The sample was naive CD4+ T cells from blood. This TCR was recovered from a man younger than 45 with type 1 diabetes.

CDR3 nucleotide sequence: TGTGCCAGCAGACGCCTTCAGGGAAACTATGGCTACACCTTC. This sequence encodes CASRRLQGNYGYTF. The V and J genes are TRBV6-1 and TRBJ1-2; tentatively, D is TRBD1 (5 bases). Per the germline V gene, CDR1 is MNHNS and CDR2 is SASEGT. Trimming took off 6 bases at V and 2 bases at J, with 13 bases between the two ends. CDR3 length: 14 amino acids.